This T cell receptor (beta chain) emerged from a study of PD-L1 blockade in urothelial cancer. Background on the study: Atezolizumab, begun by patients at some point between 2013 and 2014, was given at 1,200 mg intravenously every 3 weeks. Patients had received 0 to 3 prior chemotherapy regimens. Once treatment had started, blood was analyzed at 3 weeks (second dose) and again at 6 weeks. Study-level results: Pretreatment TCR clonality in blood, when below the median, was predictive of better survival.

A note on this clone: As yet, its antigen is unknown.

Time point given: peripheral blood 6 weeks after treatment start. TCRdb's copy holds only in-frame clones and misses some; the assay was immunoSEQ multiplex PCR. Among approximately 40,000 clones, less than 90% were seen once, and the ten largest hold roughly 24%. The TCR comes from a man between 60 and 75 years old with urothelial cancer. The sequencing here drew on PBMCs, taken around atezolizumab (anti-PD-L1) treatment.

This chain's CDR3 is CASSAGLAAYSYEQYF. The CDR3 nucleotides read TGCGCCAGCAGCGCAGGACTAGCGGCCTACTCCTACGAGCAGTACTTC. V and J are TRBV5-1 and TRBJ2-7; the match to TRBD2 covers 10 bases. Germline lookup yields CDR1 SGHRS and CDR2 YFSETQ. Unmatched junction bases numbered 7, after V lost 4 bases and J lost 0 bases. The CDR3 runs 16 residues.